This TCR beta chain came from a study of cytomegalovirus exposure and HLA in healthy donors. Study outcomes and limitations: Confirmation in vitro established that three CMV-associated chains were specific for CMV antigens. Researchers catalogued some 160 TCR beta chains as cytomegalovirus-associated.

In regard to this clone: Its antigen remains unidentified.

CDR3 size: 13 residues. Germline CDR1 and CDR2: LNHDA and SQIVND (reference sequence). Trimming took 5 bases from V and 8 from J, leaving 13 bases between them. The protocol was immunoSEQ multiplex PCR, while the TCRdb copy is restricted to in-frame clones and leaves out a portion. In the table there are 150,000 to 180,000 clones, approximately 86% of which are singletons. The chain has TRBV19 and TRBJ2-1, with a weak D call TRBD2 (6 bases). What was sequenced was PBMCs. The TCR comes from a human donor in good health. The CDR3 DNA reads as TGTGCCAGTAGTCGGGGACTTTTGGATGAGCAGTTCTTC. This codes for CASSRGLLDEQFF.